The 20 T cell receptor beta chains listed next were all sequenced from one sample in a study of blood T cells in healthy people across ages. Then a second PCR, running roughly 7 to 11 cycles, was carried out with a sample-barcoded 5' primer and a J-beta primer mix. TCRdb ran MiXCR on the 5' RACE reads and lists one entry per CDR3 protein. Counted here are around 1.5 million distinct CDR3 sequences, roughly 45% occurring once; the ten biggest clones make up roughly 7.7%. Input material: blood. All receptors derive from a woman aged 18-30 years in good health.

Turning to this clonotype: A read error may explain this, as a much larger clone is one base away. The chain is built from TRBV7-9 and TRBJ2-1, with D hard to call. The closer fit of TRBJ2-7 to the DNA end suggests the J call may be wrong. The CDR3 is made up of 11 amino acids. Germline-derived CDR1 and CDR2 are SEHNR and FQNEAQ (reference sequence). This chain's CDR3 is CASSFEDEQYF. CDR3 bases: TGTGCCAGCAGCTTTGAGGATGAGCAGTACTTC.

This chain connects TRBV4-1 to TRBJ2-3, with D possibly TRBD2 on 6 matching bases. The CDR3 has 18 amino acids. V lost 0 bases and J 4 bases, leaving 20 bases between the germline ends. Per germline, CDR1 MGHRA and CDR2 YSYEKL. CDR3 DNA: TGCGCCAGCAGCCAAGAGGGACTCCGAAACGCCGTTTCAGATACGCAGTATTTT. Its translation is CASSQEGLRNAVSDTQYF.

V usage is TRBV20-1 and J usage is TRBJ1-4; TRBD1 matches at 11 bases. V dropped 4 bases and J dropped 7; count of bases not matched to a gene: 5. Germline lookup yields CDR1 DFQATT and CDR2 SNEGSKA (reference sequence). CDR3 length: 14 amino acids. The CDR3 protein is CSAKRGTGGEKLFF. For the CDR3, the DNA is TGCAGTGCTAAGCGGGGGACAGGGGGTGAAAAACTGTTTTTT.

This chain's CDR3 is CASSFDTFNEQFF. The CDR3 DNA follows: TGCGCCAGCAGCTTCGACACATTCAATGAGCAGTTCTTC. This chain links TRBV5-1 with TRBJ2-1; D not certain. Trimming pared 2 bases from V and 6 bases from J, leaving 9 bases between. There are 13 residues in the CDR3. Germline values: CDR1 SGHRS, CDR2 YFSETQ.

Turning to this clonotype: A read error is possible here, since a much larger clone lies one base away. The genes are TRBV10-1 and TRBJ2-1; 8 bases are shared with TRBD1. The CDR3 is made up of 17 amino acids. Germline assignment: CDR1 WNHNN and CDR2 SYGVQD (reference sequence). V was pared by 2 bases and J by 7 bases, with 13 bases of the junction left unmatched. The CDR3 sequence: CASSEPMKPQGANEQFF. As DNA, the CDR3 is TGCGCCAGCAGTGAGCCGATGAAGCCGCAGGGGGCAAATGAGCAGTTCTTC.

The chain uses TRBV5-1 and TRBJ2-5; a weak D match, TRBD1 (6 bases). Germline CDR1 is SGHRS and CDR2 is YFSETQ. The CDR3 is 15 residues long. V shed 5 bases and J shed 4 bases, with 18 bases lying between them. CDR3 nucleotides: TGCGCCAGCAGTGTGGGTTCGGCCAGGGGAGAGACCCAGTACTTC. Its protein product is CASSVGSARGETQYF.

The rearrangement links TRBV28 to TRBJ2-5; D not certain. This CDR3 has 13 residues. Germline assignment: CDR1 MDHEN and CDR2 SYDVKM. Trimming cost V 2 bases and J 7 bases, with 11 bases left between them. The CDR3 DNA sequence: TGTGCCAGCAGTTTACTGGGCGTGTGGACCCAGTACTTC. Translation gives CASSLLGVWTQYF.

The chain recombines TRBV4-1 with TRBJ2-2; D gene uncertain. The CDR3 has 13 residues. Germline-derived CDR1 and CDR2 are MGHRA and YSYEKL. Trimming stripped 1 base from V and 6 bases from J, with 6 bases between. The CDR3 reads CASSQVVAGELFF. The CDR3 DNA reads TGCGCCAGCAGCCAAGTCGTAGCCGGGGAGCTGTTTTTT.

This clonotype was detected a few times. The chain recombines TRBV5-4 with TRBJ1-6, with D perhaps matching TRBD1 (6 bases). Trimming left V 5 bases short and J 4 bases short, with 10 bases between. Per germline, CDR1 SGHNT and CDR2 YYREEE (reference sequence). This CDR3 spans 14 amino acids. The CDR3 sequence is CASRQGMYNSPLHF. DNA for the CDR3: TGTGCCAGCAGGCAGGGGATGTATAATTCACCCCTCCACTTT. Complete variable domain (other parts from reference TRBV5-4 and TRBJ1-6): ETGVTQSPTHLIKTRGQQVTLRCSSQSGHNTVSWYQQALGQGPQFIFQYYREEENGRGNFPPRFSGLQFPNYSSELNVNALELDDSALYLCASRQGMYNSPLHFGNGTRLTVT.

The chain combines TRBV20-1 with TRBJ2-7, with 10 bases matching TRBD1. This CDR3 is 14 amino acids long. The V gene's germline CDR1 is DFQATT and CDR2 SNEGSKA (reference sequence). With V trimmed by 0 bases and J by 4 bases, 3 bases remained unmatched. The CDR3: CSARDGTGVYEQYF. The CDR3 DNA reads as TGCAGTGCTAGAGACGGGACAGGGGTTTACGAGCAGTACTTC.

Here the CDR3 DNA reads TGCGCCAGCAGCCTAGTAGGGGGCAGGCCCAATGAGCAGTACTTC. It translates to CASSLVGGRPNEQYF. J is TRBJ2-5 and V is TRBV4-1; 7 bases are shared with TRBD1. Per the germline V gene, CDR1 is MGHRA and CDR2 is YSYEKL. The V gene end was trimmed by 4 bases and the J gene end by 11 bases; junction bases not matched to a gene: 16. The length of the CDR3 is 15 residues.

Ten or more counts support this clonotype. The V gene is TRBV4-1, the J gene TRBJ2-7; D is undetermined. V was cut by 0 bases and J by 4 bases, with 7 bases left in between. This CDR3 is 13 amino acids long. Germline V gene data show CDR1 as MGHRA and CDR2 as YSYEKL. CDR3 amino acids: CASSQEVEYEQYF. The DNA of the CDR3 is TGCGCCAGCAGCCAAGAGGTAGAGTACGAGCAGTACTTC.

V and J are TRBV5-1 and TRBJ2-3; D might be TRBD1 (6 bases). The V gene's germline CDR1 is SGHRS and CDR2 YFSETQ. V lost 4 bases, J lost 2 bases, and 14 bases lay in between. The CDR3 loop spans 15 amino acids. The CDR3 nucleotides are TGCGCCAGCAGCCATAGGACAGCGACCACAGATACGCAGTATTTT. This sequence encodes CASSHRTATTDTQYF.

Written as DNA, the CDR3 is TGTGCCAGCAGCGGGGGGGGGGACATCGAAAAAGCTTTCTTT. Translated: CASSGGGDIEKAFF. The V gene is TRBV7-3, the J gene TRBJ1-1, with TRBD1 as a possible D gene (6 bases). The CDR3 loop spans 14 amino acids. Germline V gene data show CDR1 as SGHTA and CDR2 as FQGTGA. The V gene lost 5 bases and the J gene lost 9 bases, with 19 bases spanning the gap.

This clonotype has just a few counts. The rearrangement links TRBV10-3 to TRBJ2-4, with D unresolved. The CDR3 is 13 residues long. Germline lookup yields CDR1 ENHRY and CDR2 SYGVKD. Trimming removed 2 bases at V and 13 bases at J, with 15 bases between. CDR3 protein: CAISEGEASGQYF. CDR3 bases: TGTGCCATCAGTGAGGGGGAAGCATCTGGGCAGTACTTC.

CDR3 residues: CASRQSGQETQYF. CDR3 nucleotide sequence: TGTGCCAGCAGACAAAGCGGACAAGAGACCCAGTACTTC. The J gene is TRBJ2-5, the V gene TRBV28; maybe TRBD2 (5 bases). CDR3 length: 13 amino acids. Trimming took off 6 bases at V and 2 bases at J, with 10 bases between the two ends. The germline V gene has CDR1 MDHEN and CDR2 SYDVKM.

The sample holds many counts of this clonotype. At one boundary the junction diverges from the germline segment, which might be a read error. This sequence joins TRBV5-1 and TRBJ2-1, with D possibly being TRBD2 (6 bases). CDR3 size: 13 residues. Germline V gene data show CDR1 as SGHRS and CDR2 as YFSETQ. The CDR3 spells CASSLISGNEQFF. CDR3 bases: TGTGCCAGCAGCTTGATTAGCGGTAATGAGCAGTTCTTC.

This clonotype was observed a few times. The V call is TRBV5-1, the J call TRBJ1-1; D is undetermined. V gave up 1 base and J gave up 0 bases, with 10 bases separating them. CDR1 and CDR2 (germline): SGHRS, YFSETQ. The CDR3 loop spans 15 amino acids. CDR3 residues: CASSLYEGVNTEAFF. The CDR3 DNA reads TGCGCCAGCAGCTTGTATGAAGGTGTGAACACTGAAGCTTTCTTT.

This clonotype occurred a few times. The chain has TRBV29-1 and TRBJ2-3; the match to TRBD1 covers 7 bases. The CDR3 contains 13 residues. Germline V gene lookup returns CDR1 SQVTM and CDR2 ANQGSEA. With 7 bases clipped from V and 2 bases from J, the junction kept 6 bases outside the gene matches. This CDR3 is CSALGQYTDTQYF. In DNA, the CDR3 is TGCAGCGCCCTGGGACAGTACACAGATACGCAGTATTTT.

This clonotype has more than one count but fewer than ten. The V and J genes are TRBV27 and TRBJ1-5; D remains ambiguous. Trimming cost V 2 bases and J 11 bases, with 16 bases left between them. This CDR3 has 14 amino acids. The germline CDR1 and CDR2 sequences are MNHEY and SMNVEV (reference sequence). The CDR3: CASSLGAGSGTQHF. The CDR3 DNA follows: TGTGCCAGCAGTTTAGGTGCCGGTAGCGGAACCCAGCATTTT.